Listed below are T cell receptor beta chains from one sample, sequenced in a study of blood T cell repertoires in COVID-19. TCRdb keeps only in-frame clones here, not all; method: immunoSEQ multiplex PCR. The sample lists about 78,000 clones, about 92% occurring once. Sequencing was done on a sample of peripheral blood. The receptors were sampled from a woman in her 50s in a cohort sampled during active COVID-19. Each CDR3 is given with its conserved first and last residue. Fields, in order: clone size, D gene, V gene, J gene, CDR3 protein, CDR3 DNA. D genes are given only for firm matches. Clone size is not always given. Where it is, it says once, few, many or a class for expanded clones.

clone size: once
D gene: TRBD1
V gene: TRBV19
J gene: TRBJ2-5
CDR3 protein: CASSMRPSPGQGVRETQYF
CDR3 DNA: TGTGCCAGTAGTATGAGGCCCTCACCCGGACAGGGAGTGAGAGAGACCCAGTACTTC

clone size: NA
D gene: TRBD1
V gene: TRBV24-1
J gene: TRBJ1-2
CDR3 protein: CATGLSRGRPVEYGYTF
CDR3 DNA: TGTGCCACCGGTTTGAGCAGGGGGCGCCCGGTAGAATATGGCTACACCTTC

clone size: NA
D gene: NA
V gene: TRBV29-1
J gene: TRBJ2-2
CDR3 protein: CSVEDPAGVSAGELFF
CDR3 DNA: TGCAGCGTTGAAGATCCGGCCGGGGTTAGCGCCGGGGAGCTGTTTTTT

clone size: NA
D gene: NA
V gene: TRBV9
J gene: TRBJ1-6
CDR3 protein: CASSVDPGAFNSPLHF
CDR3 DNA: TGTGCCAGCAGCGTAGACCCAGGGGCCTTTAATTCACCCCTCCACTTT

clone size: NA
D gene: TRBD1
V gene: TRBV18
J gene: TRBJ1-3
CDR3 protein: CASSPPGGAGNTIYF
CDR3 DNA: TGTGCCAGCTCACCACCAGGGGGCGCTGGAAACACCATATATTTT

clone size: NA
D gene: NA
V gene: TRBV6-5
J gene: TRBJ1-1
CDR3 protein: CASSYSGHEAFF
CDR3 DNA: TGTGCCAGCAGTTACTCCGGACACGAAGCTTTCTTT

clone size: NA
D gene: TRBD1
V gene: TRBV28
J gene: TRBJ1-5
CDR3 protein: CASRAGQVNQPQHF
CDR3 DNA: TGTGCCAGCAGGGCAGGACAGGTCAATCAGCCCCAGCATTTT

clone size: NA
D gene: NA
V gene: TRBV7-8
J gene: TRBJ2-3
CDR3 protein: CASSFLSGVLRTDTQYF
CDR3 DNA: TGTGCCAGCAGCTTTTTGTCAGGGGTTCTTCGCACAGATACGCAGTATTTT

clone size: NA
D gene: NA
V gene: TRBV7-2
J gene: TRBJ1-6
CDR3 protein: CASSFPGRANSPLHF
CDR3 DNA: TGTGCCAGCAGCTTTCCCGGCAGGGCGAATTCACCCCTCCACTTT

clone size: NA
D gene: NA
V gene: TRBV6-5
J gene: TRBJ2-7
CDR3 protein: CASRGAPGLPYEQYF
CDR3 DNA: TGTGCCAGCAGGGGCGCTCCGGGACTGCCCTACGAGCAGTACTTC

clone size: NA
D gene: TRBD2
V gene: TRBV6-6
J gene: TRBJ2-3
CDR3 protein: CASKGTSVSTDTQYF
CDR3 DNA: TGTGCCAGCAAGGGGACTAGCGTTAGCACAGATACGCAGTATTTT

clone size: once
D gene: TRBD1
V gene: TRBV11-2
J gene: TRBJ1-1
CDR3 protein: CASSLNRGDTEAFF
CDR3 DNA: TGTGCCAGCAGCTTGAACAGGGGGGACACTGAAGCTTTCTTT

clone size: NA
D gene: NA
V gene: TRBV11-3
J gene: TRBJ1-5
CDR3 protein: CASSLAWTPNQPQHF
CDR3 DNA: TGTGCCAGCAGCTTAGCATGGACACCGAATCAGCCCCAGCATTTT

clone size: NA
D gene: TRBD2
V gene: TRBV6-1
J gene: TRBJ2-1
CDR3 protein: CASSEEREGDEQFF
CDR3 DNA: TGTGCCAGCAGTGAGGAGCGGGAGGGCGATGAGCAGTTCTTC

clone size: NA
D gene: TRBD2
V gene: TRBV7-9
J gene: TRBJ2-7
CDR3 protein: CASSLRLAGTYEQYF
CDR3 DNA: TGTGCCAGCAGCTTAAGACTAGCGGGTACCTACGAGCAGTACTTC

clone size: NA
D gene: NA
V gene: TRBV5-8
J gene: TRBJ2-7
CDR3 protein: CASSPDRFSYEQYF
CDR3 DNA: TGTGCCAGCAGCCCGGACAGATTCTCCTACGAGCAGTACTTC

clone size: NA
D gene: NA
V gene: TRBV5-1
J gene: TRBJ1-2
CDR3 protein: CASSVLQGASPYGYTF
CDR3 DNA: TGCGCCAGCAGCGTACTACAGGGAGCATCGCCCTATGGCTACACCTTC

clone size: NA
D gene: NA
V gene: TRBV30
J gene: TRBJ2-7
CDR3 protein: CAWSVSLISDEQYF
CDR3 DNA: TGTGCCTGGAGTGTATCCTTAATAAGCGACGAGCAGTACTTC

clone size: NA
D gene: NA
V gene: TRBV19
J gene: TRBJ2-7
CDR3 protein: CASSMGSSYEQYF
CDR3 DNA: TGTGCCAGTAGTATGGGGAGCTCCTACGAGCAGTACTTC

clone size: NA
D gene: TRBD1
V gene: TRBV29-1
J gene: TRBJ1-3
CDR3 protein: CSVQLTWTGGSGNTIYF
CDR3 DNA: TGCAGCGTTCAGCTAACTTGGACAGGGGGATCTGGAAACACCATATATTTT

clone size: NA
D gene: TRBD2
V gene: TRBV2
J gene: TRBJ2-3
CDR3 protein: CATGREGRTQYF
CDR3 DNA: TGTGCCACGGGGCGGGAGGGCCGAACGCAGTATTTT

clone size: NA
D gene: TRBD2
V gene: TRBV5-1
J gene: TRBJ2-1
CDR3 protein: CASSPSSGRSSYNEQFF
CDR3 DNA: TGCGCCAGCAGCCCTTCTAGCGGGAGGTCTTCCTACAATGAGCAGTTCTTC

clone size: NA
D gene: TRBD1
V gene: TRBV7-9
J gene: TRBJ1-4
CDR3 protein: CASSFDRGGYIATNEKLFF
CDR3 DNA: TGTGCCAGCAGCTTCGACAGGGGTGGATATATTGCAACTAATGAAAAACTGTTTTTT

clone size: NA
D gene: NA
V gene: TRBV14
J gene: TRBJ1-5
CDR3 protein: CASSQDLLEPQHF
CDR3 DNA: TGTGCCAGCAGCCAAGACCTATTAGAGCCCCAGCATTTT

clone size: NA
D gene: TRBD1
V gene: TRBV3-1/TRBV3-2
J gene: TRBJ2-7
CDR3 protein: CASSPMTGKDEQYF
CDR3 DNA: TGTGCCAGCAGCCCGATGACAGGGAAGGACGAGCAGTACTTC

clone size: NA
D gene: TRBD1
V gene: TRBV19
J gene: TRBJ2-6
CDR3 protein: CASSPGQDHSGANVLTF
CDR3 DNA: TGTGCCAGTAGTCCGGGACAGGACCACTCTGGGGCCAACGTCCTGACTTTC

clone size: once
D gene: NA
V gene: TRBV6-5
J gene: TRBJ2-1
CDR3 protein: CASRKGLDLFEQFF
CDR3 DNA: TGTGCCAGCAGGAAGGGACTGGATCTCTTTGAGCAGTTCTTC

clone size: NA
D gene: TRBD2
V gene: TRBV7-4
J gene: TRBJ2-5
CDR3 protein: CASSLKRKEAGALETQYF
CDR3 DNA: TGTGCCAGCAGCTTAAAGAGGAAGGAAGCGGGAGCACTGGAGACCCAGTACTTC

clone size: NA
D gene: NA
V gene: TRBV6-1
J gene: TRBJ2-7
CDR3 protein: CASSEHTGREQYF
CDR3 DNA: TGTGCCAGCAGTGAACACACAGGGCGGGAGCAGTACTTC

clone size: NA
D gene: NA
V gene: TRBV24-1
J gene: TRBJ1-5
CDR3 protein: CATSDHLWRGNQPQHF
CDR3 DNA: TGTGCCACCAGTGATCACCTCTGGAGGGGAAACCAGCCCCAGCATTTT

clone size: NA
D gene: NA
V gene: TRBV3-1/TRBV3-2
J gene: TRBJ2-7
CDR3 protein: CASSQPRAVQGEQYF
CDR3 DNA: TGTGCCAGCAGCCAGCCGAGAGCCGTCCAGGGAGAGCAGTACTTC

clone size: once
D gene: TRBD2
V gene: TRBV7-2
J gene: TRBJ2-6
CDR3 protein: CASSPGLAGSSGANVLTF
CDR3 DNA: TGTGCCAGCAGCCCCGGACTAGCGGGCAGCTCTGGGGCCAACGTCCTGACTTTC

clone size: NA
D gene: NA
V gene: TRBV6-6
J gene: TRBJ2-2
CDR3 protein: CASSYARAGTGELFF
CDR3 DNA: TGTGCCAGCAGTTACGCTAGGGCGGGCACCGGGGAGCTGTTTTTT

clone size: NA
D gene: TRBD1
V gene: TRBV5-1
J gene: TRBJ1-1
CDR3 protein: CASSSRQGAYTEAFF
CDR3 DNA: TGCGCCAGCAGCTCCCGACAGGGGGCTTACACTGAAGCTTTCTTT

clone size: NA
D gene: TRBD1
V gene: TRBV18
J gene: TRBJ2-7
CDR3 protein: CASSRGQRVLIRDPSSYEQYF
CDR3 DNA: TGTGCCAGCTCACGGGGACAGAGGGTCCTAATCCGGGACCCTAGCTCCTACGAGCAGTACTTC

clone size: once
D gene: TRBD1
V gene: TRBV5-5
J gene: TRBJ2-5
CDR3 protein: CASSFTGTGGETQYF
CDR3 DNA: TGTGCCAGCAGCTTTACCGGGACAGGGGGGGAGACCCAGTACTTC

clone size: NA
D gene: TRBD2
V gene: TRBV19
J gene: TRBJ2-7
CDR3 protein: CASSSSGYEQYF
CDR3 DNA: TGTGCCAGTAGTTCTAGCGGCTACGAGCAGTACTTC

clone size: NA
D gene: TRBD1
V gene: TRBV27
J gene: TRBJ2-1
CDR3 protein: CASSPLAGTASRGQFF
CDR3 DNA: TGTGCCAGCAGTCCTCTTGCCGGGACAGCTTCGAGGGGGCAGTTCTTC

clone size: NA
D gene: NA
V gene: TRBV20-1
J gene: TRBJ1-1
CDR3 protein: CSASGGDTEAFF
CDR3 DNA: TGCAGTGCTAGTGGGGGGGACACTGAAGCTTTCTTT

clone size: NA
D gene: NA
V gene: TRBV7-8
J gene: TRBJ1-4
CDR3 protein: CASSLVEQNEKLFF
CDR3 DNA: TGTGCCAGCAGCTTAGTTGAACAGAATGAAAAACTGTTTTTT

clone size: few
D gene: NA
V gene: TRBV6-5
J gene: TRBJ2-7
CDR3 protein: CASSYSLYEQYF
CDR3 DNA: TGTGCCAGCAGTTACTCCTTATACGAGCAGTACTTC

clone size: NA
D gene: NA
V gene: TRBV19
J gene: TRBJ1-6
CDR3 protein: CASSMWRNSPLHF
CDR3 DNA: TGTGCCAGTAGTATGTGGAGGAATTCACCCCTCCACTTT

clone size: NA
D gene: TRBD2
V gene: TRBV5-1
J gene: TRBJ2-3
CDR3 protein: CASSLKGLAGVLNTQYF
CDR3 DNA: TGCGCCAGCAGCTTGAAAGGACTAGCGGGAGTCTTGAATACGCAGTATTTT

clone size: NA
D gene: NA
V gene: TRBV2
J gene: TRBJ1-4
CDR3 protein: CASNPGGASNEKLFF
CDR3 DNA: TGTGCCAGCAACCCGGGGGGGGCGTCAAATGAAAAACTGTTTTTT

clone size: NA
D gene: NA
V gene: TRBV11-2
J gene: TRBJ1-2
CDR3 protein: CASSLVLQAYGYTF
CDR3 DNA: TGTGCCAGCAGCTTAGTGCTGCAGGCCTATGGCTACACCTTC

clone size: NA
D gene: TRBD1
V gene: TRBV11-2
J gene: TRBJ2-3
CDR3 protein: CASSSGTGFFNRELGTQYF
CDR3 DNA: TGTGCCAGCAGCTCCGGGACAGGGTTTTTTAATCGAGAGCTGGGGACGCAGTATTTT

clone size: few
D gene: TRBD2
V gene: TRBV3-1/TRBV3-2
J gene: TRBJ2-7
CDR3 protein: CASSQGTNQEQYF
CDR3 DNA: TGTGCCAGCAGCCAGGGGACTAATCAGGAGCAGTACTTC

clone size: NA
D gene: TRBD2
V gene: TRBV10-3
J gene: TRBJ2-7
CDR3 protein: CAIQRGSSYEQYF
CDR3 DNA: TGTGCCATCCAGCGGGGTAGCTCCTACGAGCAGTACTTC

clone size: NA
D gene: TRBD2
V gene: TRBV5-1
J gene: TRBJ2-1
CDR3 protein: CASSSRGLAGGPSYNEQFF
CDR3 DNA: TGCGCCAGCAGCTCGAGGGGACTAGCGGGAGGTCCATCCTACAATGAGCAGTTCTTC

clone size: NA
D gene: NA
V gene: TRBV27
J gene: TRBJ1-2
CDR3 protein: CASSSSSRQHYGYTF
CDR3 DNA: TGTGCCAGCAGTTCATCATCCAGACAGCACTATGGCTACACCTTC

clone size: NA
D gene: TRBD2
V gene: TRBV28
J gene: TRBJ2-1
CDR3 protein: CASSSPWGSGGVGEQFF
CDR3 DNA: TGTGCCAGCAGTTCCCCTTGGGGTAGCGGGGGCGTAGGTGAGCAGTTCTTC

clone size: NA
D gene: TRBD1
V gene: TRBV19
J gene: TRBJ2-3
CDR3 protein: CASSIVPTGADTQYF
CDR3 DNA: TGTGCCAGTAGTATAGTTCCGACAGGGGCGGATACGCAGTATTTT

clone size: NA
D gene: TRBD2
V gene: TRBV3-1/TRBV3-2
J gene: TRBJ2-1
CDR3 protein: CASSQASVAGEDEQFF
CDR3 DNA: TGTGCCAGCAGCCAAGCATCGGTAGCGGGAGAAGATGAGCAGTTCTTC

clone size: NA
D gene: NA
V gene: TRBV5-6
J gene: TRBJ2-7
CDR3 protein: CASSLYSYEQYF
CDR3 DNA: TGTGCCAGCAGCTTGTACTCCTACGAGCAGTACTTC

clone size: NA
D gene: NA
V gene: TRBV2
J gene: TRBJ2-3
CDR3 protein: CASSPSRDTQYF
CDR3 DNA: TGTGCCAGCAGTCCTAGCAGAGATACGCAGTATTTT

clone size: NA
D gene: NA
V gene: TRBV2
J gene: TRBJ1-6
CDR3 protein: CASSPESGVNSPLHF
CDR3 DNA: TGTGCCAGCAGCCCGGAATCAGGGGTAAATTCACCCCTCCACTTT

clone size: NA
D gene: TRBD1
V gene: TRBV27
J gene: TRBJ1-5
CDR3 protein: CASSSTGGTQHF
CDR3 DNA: TGTGCCAGCAGTTCCACAGGGGGCACTCAGCATTTT

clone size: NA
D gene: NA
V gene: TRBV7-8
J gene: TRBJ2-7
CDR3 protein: CASGPREGDYEQYF
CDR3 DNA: TGTGCCAGCGGACCCAGGGAAGGAGACTACGAGCAGTACTTC